Presented here are 13 T cell receptor beta chains from one specimen sequenced in a study of T cell changes during pregnancy in multiple sclerosis. Sequencing used immunoSEQ multiplex PCR; TCRdb keeps in-frame clones, though not all of them. The sample holds under 85,000 clones, 85% to 90% seen once. Sequenced material: peripheral blood, taken after pregnancy. The receptors were gathered from a female donor in good health, enrolled as a control in a pregnancy study.

This sequence joins TRBV4-1 and TRBJ2-7, with a possible D match to TRBD2 (6 bases). The germline V gene encodes CDR1 MGHRA and CDR2 YSYEKL. The CDR3 extends over 17 amino acids. The V and J ends lost 1 base and 0 bases respectively, with 16 bases between them. CDR3 DNA sequence: TGCGCCAGCAGCCAAGGACTAGTAGGACATTCCTCCTACGAGCAGTACTTC. Its translation is CASSQGLVGHSSYEQYF.

CDR3 sequence reads: CASSGQGNYNEQFF. CDR3 DNA sequence: TGTGCCAGCTCGGGACAGGGCAACTACAATGAGCAGTTCTTC. V usage is TRBV5-4 and J usage is TRBJ2-1, with 9 bases fitting TRBD1. This CDR3 has 14 residues. The germline CDR1 and CDR2 sequences are SGHNT and YYREEE (reference sequence). V dropped 7 bases and J dropped 3; count of bases not matched to a gene: 5.

The genes are TRBV11-3 and TRBJ2-7, with a tentative D call TRBD2 (6 bases). The V gene's germline CDR1 is SGHNT and CDR2 YENEEA. Trimming took off 5 bases at V and 3 bases at J, with 17 bases between the two ends. The CDR3 sequence is 15 residues long. The CDR3 DNA reads as TGTGCCAGCAGCGGCCGGGACTCTGCCCTCTACGAGCAGTACTTC. This encodes CASSGRDSALYEQYF.

CDR3 loop: CASSLGTSGGASQETQYF. The CDR3 DNA follows: TGTGCCAGCAGCTTGGGGACTAGCGGGGGGGCCAGCCAAGAGACCCAGTACTTC. This chain links TRBV7-2 with TRBJ2-5, with 16 bases aligning to TRBD2. The germline CDR1 and CDR2 sequences are SGHTA and FQGNSA. The V segment lost 3 bases and the J segment 1 base; nucleotides outside the gene matches: 5. CDR3 length equals 18 residues.

This chain uses TRBV29-1 with TRBJ2-7; D may be TRBD2 (5 bases). Germline CDR1 SQVTM, CDR2 ANQGSEA. V shed 4 bases and J shed 2 bases, with 9 bases lying between them. This CDR3 region has 12 residues. The CDR3 sequence is CSVVWGAYEQYF. The CDR3, as DNA: TGCAGCGTTGTATGGGGAGCCTACGAGCAGTACTTC.

The V gene is TRBV27, the J gene TRBJ2-3; D is unresolved. Trimming cost V 3 bases and J 0 bases, with 10 bases left between them. This CDR3 contains 15 residues. Germline assignment: CDR1 MNHEY and CDR2 SMNVEV (reference sequence). The DNA for the CDR3 is TGTGCCAGCAGTTTCCGAGGCTCTAGCACAGATACGCAGTATTTT. Amino acids: CASSFRGSSTDTQYF.

CDR3 sequence reads: CASSYSRLTYGYTF. In DNA form, the CDR3 reads TGTGCCAGCAGTTACTCGCGACTGACCTATGGCTACACCTTC. This rearrangement joins TRBV6-5 to TRBJ1-2; D is unresolved. The germline V gene encodes CDR1 MNHEY and CDR2 SVGAGI. The length of the CDR3 is 14 residues. Trimming pared 0 bases from V and 4 bases from J, leaving 9 bases between.

The chain employs TRBV30 and TRBJ2-2; D unclear. CDR1 and CDR2 from the germline V gene are GTSNPN and SVGIG (reference sequence). The CDR3 sequence is 11 residues long. The V gene lost 4 bases and the J gene lost 4 bases, with 4 bases spanning the gap. CDR3 sequence reads: CAWTSTGELFF. The CDR3 DNA reads as TGTGCCTGGACTAGCACCGGGGAGCTGTTTTTT.

V is TRBV7-2 and J is TRBJ2-2; TRBD2 is a possible D gene (6 bases). CDR1 and CDR2 (germline): SGHTA, FQGNSA. The CDR3 length is 15 residues. With 3 bases removed from V and 8 bases from J, the gap between germline ends came to 16 bases. In DNA form, the CDR3 reads TGTGCCAGCAGCTTCCAGACCACGGGAGCGGGGGAGCTGTTTTTT. Translation: CASSFQTTGAGELFF.

The chain couples TRBV12-5 to TRBJ1-1; tentative D call: TRBD1 (5 bases). Trimming removed 1 base at V and 0 bases at J, with 6 bases between. The CDR3 has 14 residues. Germline CDR1 reads LGHNT; CDR2 reads FRNRAP. The CDR3 is CASGLGTLNTEAFF. Written as DNA, the CDR3 is TGTGCTAGTGGTTTGGGGACACTGAACACTGAAGCTTTCTTT.

The chain couples TRBV9 to TRBJ1-2, with D possibly TRBD1 on 6 matching bases. From germline, CDR1 is SGDLS and CDR2 YYNGEE. Trimming left V 3 bases short and J 8 bases short, with 23 bases between. This CDR3 spans 16 amino acids. CDR3 bases: TGTGCCAGCAGCGCTATTGGGTCCAGGGGTTCGATCGGCTACACCTTC. This encodes CASSAIGSRGSIGYTF.

The chain couples TRBV9 to TRBJ1-1; 12 nucleotides align to TRBD1. The germline gives CDR1 SGDLS, CDR2 YYNGEE. The CDR3 is 16 residues long. The junction had 5 bases not matched to a gene; V was cut back by 0 bases and J by 5 bases. CDR3 residues: CASSVGPGQGATEAFF. The CDR3, as DNA: TGTGCCAGCAGCGTAGGTCCGGGACAGGGGGCAACTGAAGCTTTCTTT.

This rearrangement joins TRBV4-1 to TRBJ1-2, with D perhaps TRBD1 (5 bases). There are 15 residues in the CDR3. Trimming stripped 1 base from V and 5 bases from J, with 14 bases between. CDR1 is MGHRA and CDR2 is YSYEKL in the germline V gene. The CDR3 is CASSQVVGGVYGYTF. Written as DNA, the CDR3 is TGCGCCAGCAGCCAAGTTGTCGGGGGAGTGTATGGCTACACCTTC.